The 2 T cell receptor beta chains presented below share a single source sample, sequenced in a study of regulatory T cells in long-lasting Graves disease. For TCR beta, libraries came from iRepertoire HTBI primers and Arm-PCR of CDR3 regions. TCRdb passed the multiplex PCR reads through MiXCR, listing each CDR3 protein once. The sample holds some 490,000 distinct CDR3 sequences; around 11% are singletons and the top ten take around 9.3%. Stated time point: newly diagnosed GD, antithyroid drugs for less than 3 months. Extracted RNA from PBMCs served as the source of the TCR library. The sample was also reused in another study, on T cells in Graves' hyperthyroidism and ophthalmopathy.

The input for sequencing was peripheral blood mononuclear cells (PBMCs), taken at new diagnosis, from a patient treated with antithyroid drugs. These receptors all stem from a woman aged 25 to 39 with Graves disease.

This clonotype turned up a few times. V and J are TRBV27 and TRBJ1-1; D is ambiguous. Germline V CDR1 and CDR2: MNHEY, SMNVEV (reference sequence). Trimming pared 5 bases from V and 1 base from J, leaving 23 bases between. The CDR3 loop spans 18 amino acids. The CDR3 region has the DNA TGTGCCAGCAGTACATTCAGACAAAACATGGTAAAGAACACTGAAGCTTTCTTT. It translates to CASSTFRQNMVKNTEAFF.

Ten or more counts support this clonotype. This chain uses TRBV5-1 with TRBJ2-5; D is unresolved. The germline V gene encodes CDR1 SGHRS and CDR2 YFSETQ. The CDR3 is made up of 13 amino acids. V was cut by 0 bases and J by 5 bases, with 8 bases left in between. CDR3 residues: CASSLDGSETQYF. The CDR3 DNA reads TGCGCCAGCAGCTTGGATGGTTCGGAGACCCAGTACTTC. Using reference TRBV5-1 and TRBJ2-5 for the parts outside the CDR3, the full variable domain is KAGVTQTPRYLIKTRGQQVTLSCSPISGHRSVSWYQQTPGQGLQFLFEYFSETQRNKGNFPGRFSGRQFSNSRSEMNVSTLELGDSALYLCASSLDGSETQYFGPGTRLLVL.